This entry lists 10 T cell receptor beta chains sequenced from one sample in a study of T-cell reconstitution after alpha-beta-depleted transplantation in children. Unique molecular identifiers were built into the TCRbeta library. From the PCR reads, TCRdb called clonotypes with MiXCR, one entry per CDR3 protein. The repertoire has 600,000 to 800,000 distinct CDR3 sequences, 10% to 15% of them found once; the top ten carry roughly 0.77%. The specimen was PBMCs, collected before TCRalphabeta/CD19-depleted stem cell transplant. These receptors were taken from a girl aged 2 to 10 with congenital amegakaryocytic thrombocytopenia, due to receive a stem cell transplant.

This clonotype showed up many times. The chain employs TRBV12-3 or TRBV12-4 and TRBJ2-7; D is perhaps TRBD1 (6 bases). The CDR3 contains 15 residues. Trimming cost V 5 bases and J 5 bases, with 19 bases left between them. The CDR3 bases are TGTGCCAGCAGTATTCTTAGGGGGATAGGCAACGAGCAGTACTTC. Its protein is CASSILRGIGNEQYF.

This clonotype was counted ten times or more. V and J are TRBV7-3 and TRBJ2-5; no clear D gene. This CDR3 spans 13 amino acids. Between the trimmed V and J ends, which lost 0 bases and 5 bases, there was a span of 7 bases. Germline-derived CDR1 and CDR2 are SGHTA and FQGTGA. The chain's CDR3 is CASSLTFSETQYF. The CDR3 DNA reads TGTGCCAGCAGCTTAACTTTTTCGGAGACCCAGTACTTC. Using reference TRBV7-3 and TRBJ2-5 for the parts outside the CDR3, the full variable domain is GAGVSQTPSNKVTEKGKYVELRCDPISGHTALYWYRQSLGQGPEFLIYFQGTGAADDSGLPNDRFFAVRPEGSVSTLKIQRTERGDSAVYLCASSLTFSETQYFGPGTRLLVL.

This clonotype was seen many times. The genes are TRBV29-1 and TRBJ2-1; no reliable D call. Germline V gene sequence: CDR1 SQVTM, CDR2 ANQGSEA. The CDR3 contains 12 residues. V was shortened by 5 bases and J by 7 bases, with 12 bases between the two germline ends. CDR3 residues: CSVTDGRNEQFF. The CDR3 DNA is TGCAGCGTTACCGACGGGCGGAATGAGCAGTTCTTC.

This clonotype was observed many times. The chain links TRBV12-3 or TRBV12-4 to TRBJ2-7; D might be TRBD2 (6 bases). The V end lost 7 bases, the J end lost 3 bases, and 16 bases lay between the germline ends. This CDR3 region has 14 residues. The CDR3 DNA follows: TGTGCCAGCAACCTGGAGGGCACAGACTACGAGCAGTACTTC. This encodes CASNLEGTDYEQYF.

This clonotype appeared a few times. V usage is TRBV28 and J usage is TRBJ2-5; TRBD2 agrees at 7 bases. Germline CDR1 is MDHEN and CDR2 is SYDVKM. CDR3 length: 14 amino acids. The V and J ends lost 7 bases and 1 base, in that order; junction bases with no gene match: 6. The CDR3 DNA reads TGTGCCAGCACCTTAGCGGGTCCCCAAGAGACCCAGTACTTC. It encodes CASTLAGPQETQYF. Full variable domain (rest looked up from reference TRBV28 and TRBJ2-5): DVKVTQSSRYLVKRTGEKVFLECVQDMDHENMFWYRQDPGLGLRLIYFSYDVKMKEKGDIPEGYSVSREKKERFSLILESASTNQTSMYLCASTLAGPQETQYFGPGTRLLVL.

The chain has TRBV28 and TRBJ2-7; 9 bases are a match to TRBD1. The CDR3 length is 13 residues. The germline V gene encodes CDR1 MDHEN and CDR2 SYDVKM. The junction had 13 bases not matched to a gene; V was cut back by 10 bases and J by 9 bases. CDR3 region: CATLRQGGYGQYF. CDR3 nucleotide sequence: TGTGCCACATTAAGACAGGGGGGGTATGGGCAGTACTTC.

This clonotype turned up a few times. This sequence joins TRBV30 and TRBJ2-2, with D hard to call. V dropped 4 bases and J dropped 8 bases, with 14 bases sitting between them. Germline V gives CDR1 GTSNPN, CDR2 SVGIG (reference sequence). The CDR3 consists of 13 residues. CDR3 sequence reads: CAWTSLLAGELFF. The CDR3 DNA sequence: TGTGCCTGGACTTCGCTATTAGCTGGGGAGCTGTTTTTT.

This clonotype was seen at least ten times. For the CDR3, the DNA is TGTGCCAGCAGTCAGGGACAGGGTGGTGGTAACACTGAAGCTTTCTTT. Protein sequence: CASSQGQGGGNTEAFF. The gene calls are TRBV6-1 and TRBJ1-1; 9 nucleotides line up with TRBD1. The CDR3 covers 16 residues. Germline CDR1 reads MNHNS; CDR2 reads SASEGT. After removal of 5 bases from V and 2 bases from J, the junction contained 9 bases not matched to a gene.

The table lists this clonotype with a few counts. The genes are TRBV14 and TRBJ2-7; D is perhaps TRBD1 (6 bases). Trimming shortened V by 0 bases and J by 3 bases, and 15 bases separated the two germline ends. CDR3 length equals 16 residues. Germline lookup yields CDR1 SGHDN and CDR2 FVKESK. CDR3 sequence: CASSQDPTTGNYEQYF. In DNA, the CDR3 is TGTGCCAGCAGCCAAGATCCCACCACAGGGAACTACGAGCAGTACTTC.

In its sample, this clonotype was seen many times. V usage is TRBV6-2 or TRBV6-3 and J usage is TRBJ2-3; no clear D. This CDR3 is built from 14 residues. The germline CDR1 and CDR2 sequences are MNHEY and SVGEGT. Trimming pared 2 bases from V and 2 bases from J, leaving 8 bases between. The CDR3 loop reads CASSYGQDTDTQYF. CDR3 bases: TGTGCCAGCAGTTACGGCCAGGACACAGATACGCAGTATTTT.